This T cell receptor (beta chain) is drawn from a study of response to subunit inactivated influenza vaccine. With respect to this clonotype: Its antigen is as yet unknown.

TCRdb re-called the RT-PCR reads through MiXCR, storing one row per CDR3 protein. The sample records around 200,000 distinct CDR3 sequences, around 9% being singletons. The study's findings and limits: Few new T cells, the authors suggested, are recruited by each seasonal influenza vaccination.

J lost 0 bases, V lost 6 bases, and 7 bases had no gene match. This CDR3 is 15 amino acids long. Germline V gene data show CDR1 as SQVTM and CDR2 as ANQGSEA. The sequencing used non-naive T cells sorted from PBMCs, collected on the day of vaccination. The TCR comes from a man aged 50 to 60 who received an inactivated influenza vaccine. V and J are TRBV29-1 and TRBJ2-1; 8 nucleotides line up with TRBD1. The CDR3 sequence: CSVKGQGPSYNEQFF. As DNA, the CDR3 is TGCAGCGTAAAAGGACAGGGCCCCTCCTACAATGAGCAGTTCTTC.